This is a list of T cell receptor beta chains from one sample in a study of blood T cell repertoires in COVID-19. Clones were sequenced by immunoSEQ multiplex PCR, and TCRdb holds only the in-frame ones, with some missing. The sample contains approximately 350,000 clones, 75% to 90% of which appear only once. The material sequenced was PBMCs or T cells enriched from blood (not recorded which). Receptor source: a man aged 18-30 years who had recovered from COVID-19. CDR3s include the opening cysteine and the closing phenylalanine or tryptophan. A D gene is named only where the DNA matches it firmly. Only some rows state a clone size, as once, few, many or a class for expanded clones.

size	D	V	length	J	DNA	CDR3
-	-	TRBV9	15	TRBJ2-3	TGTGCCAGCAGCGTAGTTGGACGGGGAGCAGATACGCAGTATTTT	CASSVVGRGADTQYF
few	-	TRBV6-1	16	TRBJ1-5	TGTGCCAGCAGTGATGGGGACAATCTCTACAATCAGCCCCAGCATTTT	CASSDGDNLYNQPQHF
-	TRBD2	TRBV5-1	17	TRBJ2-3	TGCGCCAGCAGCTTGGTTATAGCGGGGGGGCCAGCAGATACGCAGTATTTT	CASSLVIAGGPADTQYF
-	-	TRBV6-2/TRBV6-3	13	TRBJ2-5	TGTGCCAGCAGTTCGGCGGGGAGGGAGACCCAGTACTTC	CASSSAGRETQYF
-	-	TRBV7-9	13	TRBJ2-1	TGTGCCAGCAGCTCAAATTCACCGGGACTCCGTCTCTTC	CASSSNSPGLRLF
-	-	TRBV7-9	13	TRBJ2-2	TGTGCCAGCAGCCGGGGGGCCACCGGGGAGCTGTTTTTT	CASSRGATGELFF
-	-	TRBV5-1	14	TRBJ1-3	TGCGCCAGCAGCTTGGACAGCTCTGGAAACACCATATATTTT	CASSLDSSGNTIYF
-	TRBD1	TRBV7-3	14	TRBJ1-1	TGTGCCAGCAGCTTGGGGCGAGGGGGCAATGAAGCTTTCTTT	CASSLGRGGNEAFF
-	TRBD1	TRBV6-5	15	TRBJ2-7	TGTGCCAGCAGCAGCCAGGGGGCGAACATCTACGAGCAGTACTTC	CASSSQGANIYEQYF
-	-	TRBV14	14	TRBJ2-2	TGTGCCAGCAGCTCACTAGCCCGAACCGGGGAGCTGTTTTTT	CASSSLARTGELFF
-	TRBD1	TRBV3-1/TRBV3-2	13	TRBJ1-2	TGTGCCAGCAGCCGACAGGGGCCCTATGGCTACACCTTC	CASSRQGPYGYTF
-	TRBD1	TRBV28	17	TRBJ1-2	TGTGCCAGCAGTTTATATGAGGGGGCGCAATTTGAGGATGGCTACACCTTC	CASSLYEGAQFEDGYTF
-	-	TRBV6-5	13	TRBJ2-7	TGTGCCAGCAGCCCGCAGGCGCCGGCCGAGCAGTACTTC	CASSPQAPAEQYF
once	TRBD2	TRBV4-1	15	TRBJ2-1	TGCGCCAGCACCCCCCTGGCGGGGGGAAACAATGAGCAGTTCTTC	CASTPLAGGNNEQFF
-	TRBD1	TRBV7-9	19	TRBJ2-1	TGTGCCAGCAGCGCGACCGGGACAGGGACCGGAGTAACCTACAATGAGCAGTTCTTC	CASSATGTGTGVTYNEQFF
once	-	TRBV16	17	TRBJ2-1	TGTGCCAGCAGCCAATCAGGTGCCAGGGCATCCTACAATGAGCAGTTCTTC	CASSQSGARASYNEQFF
-	-	TRBV6-5	13	TRBJ1-2	TGTGCCAGCAGTTACGAGCGATACTATGGCTACACCTTC	CASSYERYYGYTF
-	TRBD1	TRBV9	16	TRBJ2-3	TGTGCCAGCAGCGTAGACGGGACAGGGGGCACAGATACGCAGTATTTT	CASSVDGTGGTDTQYF
-	-	TRBV12-5	15	TRBJ2-5	TGTGCTAGTGGTTGGGAAACAGGGAGACAAGAGACCCAGTACTTC	CASGWETGRQETQYF
once	TRBD1	TRBV7-9	15	TRBJ2-7	TGTGCCAGCAGCACAGACAGGGGGCGTAAGGACGAGCAGTACTTC	CASSTDRGRKDEQYF
-	TRBD1	TRBV5-1	22	TRBJ1-4	TGCGCCAGCAGCTTGGTCGTTGTTAACAGGGGGCATAAGGATGCAACTAATGAAAAACTGTTTTTT	CASSLVVVNRGHKDATNEKLFF
-	TRBD2	TRBV6-6	18	TRBJ2-7	TGTGCCAGCAGTCCCCGGACTAGCGGGGGCCTTAGCTCCTACGAGCAGTACTTC	CASSPRTSGGLSSYEQYF
-	TRBD2	TRBV7-8	16	TRBJ2-4	TGTGCCAGCAGTCCTAGCGGCGATCTAGCCAAAAACATTCAGTACTTC	CASSPSGDLAKNIQYF
-	TRBD2	TRBV7-3	16	TRBJ2-3	TGTGCCAGCAGCCGCCATAGCGGGGGCCCCACAGATACGCAGTATTTT	CASSRHSGGPTDTQYF
-	-	TRBV6-5	15	TRBJ1-6	TGTGCCAGCAGTCCTCAACTCGGTGATAATTCACCCCTCCACTTT	CASSPQLGDNSPLHF
-	TRBD2	TRBV7-3	17	TRBJ2-1	TGTGCCAGCAGCCCGAGGCCGCTAGCGGGGCCCCACAATGAGCAGTTCTTC	CASSPRPLAGPHNEQFF
few	TRBD1	TRBV18	18	TRBJ1-5	TGTGCCAGCTCACCCCCCGGGACAGGGTCGGGAAGCAATCAGCCCCAGCATTTT	CASSPPGTGSGSNQPQHF
-	TRBD1	TRBV9	15	TRBJ2-7	TGTGCCAGCAGCCCAGGGGGGACAGGGGGCTCAATAAAGTACTTC	CASSPGGTGGSIKYF
-	-	TRBV4-1	15	TRBJ1-1	TGCGCCAGCAGGCGGGCAGCTAACATGAACACTGAAGCTTTCTTT	CASRRAANMNTEAFF
-	-	TRBV11-2	12	TRBJ2-5	TGTGCCAGCAGCTTAGCTTTGGAGACCCAGTACTTC	CASSLALETQYF
-	-	TRBV30	12	TRBJ2-7	TGTGCCTGGAGTGTAAGTGGAGTGGAGCAGTACTTC	CAWSVSGVEQYF
-	-	TRBV19	13	TRBJ2-7	TGTGCCAGTAGTACCCGTCCCGCCTACGAGCAGTACTTC	CASSTRPAYEQYF
-	-	TRBV18	14	TRBJ1-2	TGTGCCAGCTCAGACCTTCTAGGCGGCTATGGCTACACCTTC	CASSDLLGGYGYTF
-	TRBD2	TRBV24-1	16	TRBJ2-5	TGTGCCACCAGTGAACTAAAGCGGGAACGCCAAGAGACCCAGTACTTC	CATSELKRERQETQYF
-	-	TRBV28	14	TRBJ1-2	TGTGCCAGCAGTTTACCCCCCCCAGGATATGGCTACACCTTC	CASSLPPPGYGYTF
-	TRBD1	TRBV4-1	14	TRBJ2-7	TGCGCCAGCAGCCAGGACAGGGGTGCCTACGAGCAGTACTTC	CASSQDRGAYEQYF
many	-	TRBV5-8	18	TRBJ2-1	TGTGCCAGCATAAGACAGCCTGATCAGGTGAGCTCCTACAATGAGCAGTTCTTC	CASIRQPDQVSSYNEQFF
-	-	TRBV19	14	TRBJ2-2	TGTGCCAGTAGTATGGTCTCCACAACCGGGGAGCTGTTTTTT	CASSMVSTTGELFF
-	-	TRBV18	13	TRBJ2-1	TGTGCCAGCTCACCAGCGGCACACAATGAGCAGTTCTTC	CASSPAAHNEQFF
-	-	TRBV10-3	16	TRBJ1-2	TGTGCCATCAGTGACTACACAGGGCTCACTAACTATGGCTACACCTTC	CAISDYTGLTNYGYTF
-	-	TRBV6-5	14	TRBJ2-1	TGTGCCAGCAGTTACGGGCGACAGTTGAATGAGCAGTTCTTC	CASSYGRQLNEQFF
-	-	TRBV7-8	15	TRBJ1-2	TGTGCCAGCAGCTCGCGTGGGGGGTTGGACTATGGCTACACCTTC	CASSSRGGLDYGYTF
-	-	TRBV19	14	TRBJ2-7	TGTGCCAGTAGTATAGAGGGACACCGCTACGAGCAGTACTTC	CASSIEGHRYEQYF
-	TRBD2	TRBV9	17	TRBJ2-3	TGTGCCAGCAGCGTAGAAGGTAGCGGGGTTTCGGCAGATACGCAGTATTTT	CASSVEGSGVSADTQYF
-	TRBD1	TRBV3-1/TRBV3-2	15	TRBJ2-2	TGTGCCAGCAGCCAAATGCAGGGGGCCGCCGGGGAGCTGTTTTTT	CASSQMQGAAGELFF
-	-	TRBV7-2	13	TRBJ1-6	TGTGCCAGCAGCTTAGTACGGGATTCACCCCTCCACTTT	CASSLVRDSPLHF
-	-	TRBV28	12	TRBJ1-2	TGTGCCAGCAGTTTATCTTCCTATGGCTACACCTTC	CASSLSSYGYTF
-	-	TRBV2	12	TRBJ1-1	TGTGCCAGCAGTGTGGAGGGATATGAAGCTTTCTTT	CASSVEGYEAFF
-	TRBD2	TRBV5-6	18	TRBJ2-1	TGTGCCAGCAGCTCAACTAGCGGGAGGGCCGGCGCCTACAATGAGCAGTTCTTC	CASSSTSGRAGAYNEQFF
-	-	TRBV6-2/TRBV6-3	11	TRBJ1-5	TGTGCCAGCAGTCAGGGTCAGCCCCAGCATTTT	CASSQGQPQHF
-	TRBD1	TRBV3-1/TRBV3-2	13	TRBJ1-1	TGTGCCAGCAGCCGAGGACAGGGGATTAGTGGTTTCTTT	CASSRGQGISGFF
-	-	TRBV7-2	13	TRBJ1-2	TGTGCCAGCAGCTTAGATGCACTCTATGGCTACACCTTC	CASSLDALYGYTF
-	-	TRBV9	14	TRBJ2-7	TGTGCCAGCAGCCCTTGGGGGAGGGGGGACGAGCAGTACTTC	CASSPWGRGDEQYF
-	-	TRBV27	14	TRBJ1-5	TGTGCCAGCAGTCGTGGGGGCCACAATCAGCCCCAGCATTTT	CASSRGGHNQPQHF